Each of the 24 T cell receptor beta chains below was sequenced from the same sample in a study of T-cell reconstitution after alpha-beta-depleted transplantation in children. The TCRbeta library was prepared with unique molecular identifiers. TCRdb used MiXCR to reprocess the PCR reads, holding one entry per CDR3 protein. The sample consists of about 90,000 distinct CDR3 sequences, about a sixth of them appearing once. Source: PBMCs, mostly from graft donor cells, taken 180 days after TCRalphabeta/CD19-depleted stem cell transplant. The receptors were gathered from a male patient aged 2-15 years who had a stem cell transplant for acute lymphoblastic leukemia, so the T cells may come from the graft donor.

This clonotype was counted ten times or more. V and J are TRBV12-3 or TRBV12-4 and TRBJ1-1; no clear D. Between the trimmed V and J ends, which lost 5 bases and 1 base, there was a span of 8 bases. CDR3 length: 13 amino acids. CDR3 DNA: TGTGCCAGCAGTAGATTACAGAACACTGAAGCTTTCTTT. Its protein is CASSRLQNTEAFF.

The rearrangement joins TRBV7-7 to TRBJ2-1, with TRBD2 matching over 9 bases. The CDR3 runs to 14 residues. J gave up 16 bases and V 1 base, and 11 bases lay outside the gene matches. Per germline, CDR1 SSHAT and CDR2 FNYEAQ (reference sequence). The CDR3 loop is CASSLDLAGGHQFF. For the CDR3, the DNA is TGTGCCAGCAGCTTAGATCTGGCGGGGGGGCATCAATTCTTC.

The sample holds many counts of this clonotype. In DNA form, the CDR3 reads TGTGCCAGCAGTTATCCGGGGGAGCTTTCTGGGGCCAACGTCCTGACTTTC. It translates to CASSYPGELSGANVLTF. The chain carries TRBV6-2 or TRBV6-3 and TRBJ2-6, with TRBD2 as a possible D gene (6 bases). V gave up 3 bases and J gave up 1 base, with 13 bases separating them. The CDR3 has 17 amino acids. The V gene's germline CDR1 is MNHEY and CDR2 SVGEGT.

A remark on this clonotype: The junction does not match germline at one end; this may be a read error. This sequence joins TRBV6-1 and TRBJ2-1; no reliable D call. This CDR3 is 13 amino acids long. CDR1 is MNHNS, CDR2 SASEGT, per germline. CDR3 sequence: CTSSPSKINEQFF. Written as DNA, the CDR3 is TGTACCAGCAGTCCCTCTAAAATCAATGAGCAGTTCTTC.

This clonotype was found a few times. The V and J genes are TRBV6-5 and TRBJ1-3; tentatively, D is TRBD1 (5 bases). Germline lookup yields CDR1 MNHEY and CDR2 SVGAGI. Trimming took off 0 bases at V and 0 bases at J, with 6 bases between the two ends. This CDR3 is built from 15 residues. Here the CDR3 reads CASSYSGDSGNTIYF. The DNA for the CDR3 is TGTGCCAGCAGTTACTCGGGGGACTCTGGAAACACCATATATTTT.

This clonotype was counted only a few times. The CDR3 nucleotides are TGCAGTGCTAGAGATTTTAGGAGGTTGGTGAACACTGAAGCTTTCTTT. Its protein is CSARDFRRLVNTEAFF. The rearrangement joins TRBV20-1 to TRBJ1-1; D is undetermined. V lost 0 bases and J 0 bases, leaving 14 bases between the germline ends. CDR1 and CDR2 (germline): DFQATT, SNEGSKA (reference sequence). The CDR3 is 16 amino acids.

The chain uses TRBV2 and TRBJ2-1; 9 positions match TRBD2. Looked up from germline, CDR1 is SNHLY and CDR2 is FYNNEI. Trimming at V came to 2 bases and at J to 5 bases, leaving 7 bases not matched to a gene. The CDR3 extends over 16 amino acids. CDR3 sequence: CASSEFQRGANNEQFF. The CDR3 region has the DNA TGTGCCAGCAGTGAATTTCAGCGGGGGGCCAACAATGAGCAGTTCTTC.

Only a few counts were recorded for this clonotype. The rearrangement uses TRBV20-1 and TRBJ2-7; 13 bases fit TRBD2. The length of the CDR3 is 13 residues. V lost 6 bases to trimming and J lost 4 bases; unmatched junction nucleotides: 3. CDR1 is DFQATT, CDR2 SNEGSKA, per germline (reference sequence). Here the CDR3 DNA reads TGCAGTGCGCCGGGACTAGCGGGGTACGAGCAGTACTTC. Amino acids: CSAPGLAGYEQYF.

The rearrangement links TRBV5-1 to TRBJ1-3; D uncertain. The CDR3 length is 14 residues. The germline CDR1 and CDR2 sequences are SGHRS and YFSETQ. The ends were cut back, 4 bases at V and 0 bases at J, with 8 bases in the middle. CDR3 loop: CASSPDISGNTIYF. As DNA, the CDR3 is TGCGCCAGCAGCCCCGACATCTCTGGAAACACCATATATTTT.

The V and J genes are TRBV3-1 and TRBJ2-3, with TRBD2 matching 9 bases. With 0 bases clipped from V and 4 bases from J, the junction kept 8 bases outside the gene matches. The CDR3 spans 17 residues. Germline V gene data show CDR1 as LGHDT and CDR2 as YNNKEL (reference sequence). This CDR3 reads CASSQDGTGLASDTQYF. The CDR3 bases are TGTGCCAGCAGCCAAGATGGGACGGGACTAGCATCAGATACGCAGTATTTT.

This clonotype has at least ten counts. CDR3 in amino acids: CASSQGTVNTGELFF. The CDR3, as DNA: TGTGCCAGCAGCCAAGGGACAGTGAACACCGGGGAGCTGTTTTTT. This rearrangement joins TRBV3-1 to TRBJ2-2, with D maybe TRBD1 (6 bases). In germline, CDR1 is LGHDT, CDR2 YNNKEL (reference sequence). The CDR3 has 15 amino acids. Trimming cost V 1 base and J 1 base, with 7 bases left between them.

The V call is TRBV6-1, the J call TRBJ2-3; weak D call: TRBD2 (6 bases). Germline V gene lookup returns CDR1 MNHNS and CDR2 SASEGT. The CDR3 covers 15 residues. Trimming took 6 bases from V and 0 from J, leaving 13 bases between them. The CDR3 sequence is CASRNIAASTDTQYF. DNA of the CDR3: TGTGCCAGCAGAAACATAGCGGCTAGCACAGATACGCAGTATTTT.

This clonotype was counted only a few times. The genes are TRBV12-3 or TRBV12-4 and TRBJ1-2, with TRBD1 as a possible D gene (5 bases). This CDR3 spans 13 amino acids. The ends were cut back, 5 bases at V and 8 bases at J, with 15 bases in the middle. CDR3 region: CASSPTSGVGYTF. CDR3 DNA sequence: TGTGCCAGCAGTCCAACCTCGGGGGTCGGCTACACCTTC.

The chain is built from TRBV3-1 and TRBJ2-3, with D possibly TRBD1 on 5 matching bases. Trimming stripped 4 bases from V and 7 bases from J, with 9 bases between. This CDR3 is 12 amino acids long. Germline V gene sequence: CDR1 LGHDT, CDR2 YNNKEL (reference sequence). The CDR3 here is CASSLTANTQYF. Here the CDR3 DNA reads TGTGCCAGCAGCCTGACAGCGAATACGCAGTATTTT.

This chain uses TRBV25-1 with TRBJ1-2; D may be TRBD1 (5 bases). Per the germline V gene, CDR1 is MGHDK and CDR2 is SYGVNS. The CDR3 runs to 16 residues. The V end lost 1 base, the J end lost 3 bases, and 15 bases lay between the germline ends. The CDR3 sequence: CASSEFGGMEDYGYTF. DNA of the CDR3: TGTGCCAGCAGTGAATTCGGGGGGATGGAGGACTATGGCTACACCTTC.

This clonotype has only a few counts. This chain connects TRBV5-1 to TRBJ2-2; TRBD2 agrees at 7 bases. V lost 4 bases and J lost 6; bases outside the gene matches: 9. The CDR3 has 15 amino acids. The germline V gene encodes CDR1 SGHRS and CDR2 YFSETQ. Here the CDR3 reads CASSREGRGAGELFF. The CDR3 DNA is TGCGCCAGCAGCCGAGAGGGACGGGGGGCCGGGGAGCTGTTTTTT.

The chain joins TRBV20-1 to TRBJ1-1, with no clear D. The CDR3 is 15 amino acids. The germline gives CDR1 DFQATT, CDR2 SNEGSKA (reference sequence). The V and J ends lost 6 bases and 0 bases respectively, with 17 bases between them. In DNA form, the CDR3 reads TGCAGTGCCCAGACACTCAGTAGGATGAACACTGAAGCTTTCTTT. Amino acids: CSAQTLSRMNTEAFF.

V gene TRBV7-8 combines with J gene TRBJ2-3, with 10 bases lining up with TRBD2. CDR1 is SGHVS, CDR2 FQNEAQ, per germline. The CDR3 has 16 amino acids. The junction had 8 bases not matched to a gene; V was cut back by 5 bases and J by 3 bases. The CDR3 DNA reads TGTGCCAGCAGCCCAGGAGCGGGGGGGTGGACAGATACGCAGTATTTT. Translated: CASSPGAGGWTDTQYF.

This clonotype has more than one count but fewer than ten. The chain links TRBV29-1 to TRBJ2-1; 11 bases are shared with TRBD2. The CDR3 sequence is 17 residues long. Germline V lookup: CDR1 SQVTM, CDR2 ANQGSEA. With 2 bases clipped from V and 0 bases from J, the junction kept 6 bases outside the gene matches. The CDR3 sequence is CSVEFQGLAVSYNEQFF. The CDR3 DNA sequence: TGCAGCGTTGAATTTCAGGGACTAGCGGTCTCCTACAATGAGCAGTTCTTC.

This rearrangement joins TRBV12-3 or TRBV12-4 to TRBJ1-6, with D perhaps TRBD1 (5 bases). Trimming removed 3 bases from V and 9 bases from J, with 15 bases in between. The CDR3 contains 15 residues. CDR3 residues: CASSLRGPETSPLHF. In nucleotides, the CDR3 is TGTGCCAGCAGTTTGAGGGGACCCGAGACTTCACCCCTCCACTTT.

This chain joins TRBV11-2 and TRBJ1-1, with D maybe TRBD1 (5 bases). Per the germline V gene, CDR1 is SGHAT and CDR2 is FQNNGV. There are 13 residues in the CDR3. Trimming removed 1 base at V and 6 bases at J, with 9 bases between. This chain's CDR3 is CASSLARGPEAFF. In DNA, the CDR3 is TGTGCCAGCAGCTTAGCAAGGGGCCCTGAAGCTTTCTTT.

This clonotype is medium-sized within its sample. The CDR3 loop is CSVGDKDSGYGYTF. CDR3 sequence (DNA): TGCAGCGTTGGAGACAAGGACAGCGGCTATGGCTACACCTTC. This rearrangement joins TRBV29-1 to TRBJ1-2; TRBD1 is a possible D gene (6 bases). Germline CDR1 is SQVTM and CDR2 is ANQGSEA. The CDR3 length is 14 residues. V was trimmed by 4 bases and J by 4 bases, leaving 16 bases between them. The whole variable domain, remainder taken from reference TRBV29-1 and TRBJ1-2, is SAVISQKPSRDICQRGTSLTIQCQVDSQVTMMFWYRQQPGQSLTLIATANQGSEATYESGFVIDKFPISRPNLTFSTLTVSNMSPEDSSIYLCSVGDKDSGYGYTFGSGTRLTVV.

The chain has TRBV7-6 and TRBJ2-2; D uncertain. Germline assignment: CDR1 SGHVS and CDR2 FNYEAQ. V lost 1 base and J lost 5, with 11 bases in between. The length of the CDR3 is 15 residues. In DNA form, the CDR3 reads TGTGCCAGCAGCTTAGATAACACCTATACCGGGGAGCTGTTTTTT. Translation gives CASSLDNTYTGELFF.

The chain links TRBV18 to TRBJ2-5; a possible D gene is TRBD1 (6 bases). Germline V gives CDR1 KGHSH, CDR2 LQKENI. This CDR3 contains 13 residues. Between the trimmed V and J ends, which lost 2 bases and 5 bases, there was a span of 9 bases. The CDR3 region has the DNA TGTGCCAGCTCACCATTCAGGGGTGAGACCCAGTACTTC. It is translated as CASSPFRGETQYF.